One and the same sample provided the 28 T cell receptor beta chains below, sequenced in a study of control samples from healthy donors and cancer patients. Generated by immunoSEQ multiplex PCR, the TCRdb table keeps only in-frame clones and is missing some. The sample has about 160,000 clones, approximately 94% seen once. The sample comprised PBMCs. All receptors come from a man between 60 and 75 years old with colorectal cancer.

In this sample, this clone turned up once. CDR3 sequence: CASSRTGQNYGYTF. The CDR3 coding sequence is TGCGCCAGCAGCCGAACGGGACAGAACTATGGCTACACCTTC. The V and J genes are TRBV5-1 and TRBJ1-2; 7 nucleotides match TRBD1. The CDR3 spans 14 residues. Per the germline V gene, CDR1 is SGHRS and CDR2 is YFSETQ. V lost 4 bases, J lost 2 bases, and 5 bases stayed unmatched.

In nucleotides, the CDR3 is TGTGCCAGTAGTATGTCAGGTTCTTTGAACACTGAAGCTTTCTTT. Translation: CASSMSGSLNTEAFF. The V call is TRBV19, the J call TRBJ1-1; unclear D gene. Germline loops: CDR1 LNHDA, CDR2 SQIVND (reference sequence). This CDR3 comprises 15 residues. Trimming left V 3 bases short and J 0 bases short, with 11 bases between.

Note on this clone: Other DNA sequences in this specimen translate into the identical CDR3. The chain carries TRBV30 and TRBJ1-1, with D possibly being TRBD1 (5 bases). CDR1 is GTSNPN and CDR2 is SVGIG in the germline V gene (reference sequence). V was cut by 0 bases and J by 1 base, with 9 bases left in between. The CDR3 has 14 residues. For the CDR3, the DNA is TGTGCCTGGAGTGTATTGGGGGGGAACACTGAAGCTTTCTTT. This gives the protein CAWSVLGGNTEAFF.

CDR3 DNA: TGTGCCATCAGTGCCCGGACAGCGAACACTGAAGCTTTCTTT. It yields the protein CAISARTANTEAFF. J is TRBJ1-1 and V is TRBV10-3; TRBD1 might be the D (6 bases). The length of the CDR3 is 14 residues. Germline V gives CDR1 ENHRY, CDR2 SYGVKD. With 4 bases removed from V and 1 base from J, the gap between germline ends came to 10 bases.

The chain combines TRBV6-5 with TRBJ1-4; maybe TRBD1 (5 bases). The germline V gene encodes CDR1 MNHEY and CDR2 SVGAGI. This CDR3 region has 14 residues. V lost 6 bases to trimming and J lost 8 bases, with 16 bases between them. In DNA, the CDR3 is TGTGCCAGCAGCCCCGGGGCCCTGGAGGAAAAACTGTTTTTT. Its translation: CASSPGALEEKLFF.

This clone turned up a few times. CDR3 sequence (DNA): TGTGCCAGCAGCCCTCACGGGACAGCTAAAGGCTACGAGCAGTACTTC. Amino acids: CASSPHGTAKGYEQYF. The chain employs TRBV9 and TRBJ2-7; 7 bases map to TRBD1. Germline V lookup: CDR1 SGDLS, CDR2 YYNGEE. V was clipped by 4 bases and J by 3 bases; unmatched bases: 13. The CDR3 spans 16 residues.

The chain combines TRBV28 with TRBJ2-2, with 9 nucleotides matching TRBD1. Trimming at V came to 7 bases and at J to 1 base, leaving 4 bases not matched to a gene. Germline CDR1 is MDHEN and CDR2 is SYDVKM. The CDR3 consists of 15 residues. The CDR3 DNA follows: TGTGCCAGCATAAACAGGGGGCGGAACACCGGGGAGCTGTTTTTT. It encodes CASINRGRNTGELFF. Drawing the rest from reference TRBV28 and TRBJ2-2, the complete variable domain is DVKVTQSSRYLVKRTGEKVFLECVQDMDHENMFWYRQDPGLGLRLIYFSYDVKMKEKGDIPEGYSVSREKKERFSLILESASTNQTSMYLCASINRGRNTGELFFGEGSRLTVL.

The chain employs TRBV4-2 and TRBJ1-5; 7 nucleotides line up with TRBD1. The length of the CDR3 is 16 residues. V lost 2 bases, J lost 4 bases, and 8 bases stayed unmatched. CDR1 and CDR2 (germline): LGHNA, YNFKEQ. The CDR3 spells CASSQPGQPGNQPQHF. CDR3 in DNA: TGTGCCAGCAGCCAACCGGGACAGCCGGGAAATCAGCCCCAGCATTTT.

This clone was counted a few times. V gene TRBV5-6 combines with J gene TRBJ2-7; no reliable D call. CDR1 and CDR2 from the germline V gene are SGHDT and YYEEEE. This CDR3 region has 14 residues. V was clipped by 4 bases and J by 3 bases, with 14 bases between them. Here the CDR3 reads CASSRRLDSYEQYF. CDR3 coding DNA: TGTGCCAGCAGCCGACGTTTAGATAGCTACGAGCAGTACTTC.

The genes are TRBV25-1 and TRBJ2-3; 7 bases agree with TRBD1. V was clipped by 4 bases and J by 5 bases; unmatched bases: 9. This CDR3 is built from 15 residues. The germline V gene encodes CDR1 MGHDK and CDR2 SYGVNS. The CDR3 is CASSAAGGWVDTQYF. The CDR3, as DNA: TGTGCCAGCAGTGCGGCAGGGGGTTGGGTAGATACGCAGTATTTT.

This clone showed up just once. This chain joins TRBV5-1 and TRBJ2-2, with 7 bases matching TRBD1. The CDR3 runs to 14 residues. The V gene's germline CDR1 is SGHRS and CDR2 YFSETQ. The junction had 2 bases not matched to a gene; V was cut back by 1 base and J by 5 bases. DNA for the CDR3: TGCGCCAGCAGCTTGAAACAGGGGACCGGGGAGCTGTTTTTT. It codes for CASSLKQGTGELFF.

The CDR3 spells CASSPKLNTEAFF. The CDR3 DNA reads TGTGCCAGCAGTCCCAAGCTGAACACTGAAGCTTTCTTT. The chain is built from TRBV6-5 and TRBJ1-1; D not certain. The germline gives CDR1 MNHEY, CDR2 SVGAGI. The CDR3 is 13 amino acids. V was pared by 5 bases and J by 0 bases, with 7 bases between.

The chain combines TRBV4-3 with TRBJ2-5; 11 bases match TRBD1. Germline V gives CDR1 LGHNA, CDR2 YSLEER. J lost 5 bases, V lost 2 bases, and 7 bases had no gene match. The CDR3 totals 16 residues. In DNA, the CDR3 is TGCGCCAGCAGCCAAAACACCCGGACAGGGGGCGAGACCCAGTACTTC. Translation gives CASSQNTRTGGETQYF.

The rearrangement links TRBV7-9 to TRBJ1-1; no reliable D call. V was shortened by 5 bases and J by 5 bases, with 12 bases between the two germline ends. Germline V gene data show CDR1 as SEHNR and CDR2 as FQNEAQ (reference sequence). This CDR3 has 13 residues. Written as DNA, the CDR3 is TGTGCCAGCAGCAAAATTGAAGGGACTGAAGCTTTCTTT. This encodes CASSKIEGTEAFF.

The chain couples TRBV28 to TRBJ1-2, with D maybe TRBD1 (5 bases). V lost 6 bases and J lost 1, with 12 bases in between. CDR3 size: 14 residues. From germline, CDR1 is MDHEN and CDR2 SYDVKM. CDR3 amino acids: CASRSRGGNYGYTF. The CDR3 region has the DNA TGTGCCAGCAGGTCACGGGGGGGTAACTATGGCTACACCTTC.

This chain links TRBV3-1 (or the pseudogene TRBV3-2) with TRBJ1-6; TRBD1 matches at 8 bases. J was trimmed by 8 bases and V by 5 bases; bases with no gene match: 5. The CDR3 sequence is 14 residues long. Germline CDR1 is LGHDT and CDR2 is YNNKEL (reference sequence). The CDR3 DNA follows: TGTGCCAGCAGCTACGGACAGGGAGATTCACCCCTCCACTTT. Translating gives CASSYGQGDSPLHF.

V usage is TRBV21-1 and J usage is TRBJ1-5; whether TRBD1, the table's D call, matches the DNA was not checked. TRBV21-1 has pseudogene status. The CDR3 has 11 residues. CDR3 sequence: CASSKSQPQHF. CDR3 in DNA: TGTGCCAGCAGCAAATCACAGCCCCAGCATTTT.

The chain carries TRBV27 and TRBJ1-1; possibly TRBD1 for D (5 bases). Germline-derived CDR1 and CDR2 are MNHEY and SMNVEV (reference sequence). The V and J ends lost 0 bases and 6 bases respectively, with 14 bases between them. This CDR3 has 15 residues. The DNA of the CDR3 is TGTGCCAGCAGTTTATCGGGGGATGGTGGGGCTGAAGCTTTCTTT. It specifies CASSLSGDGGAEAFF.

The chain employs TRBV6-2 or TRBV6-3 and TRBJ1-2, with D tentatively TRBD1 (5 bases). Germline CDR1 MNHEY, CDR2 SVGEGT. The CDR3 contains 13 residues. V was shortened by 2 bases and J by 8 bases, with 12 bases between the two germline ends. The CDR3 loop is CASSYAQGGGYTF. The CDR3 nucleotides read TGTGCCAGCAGTTACGCGCAGGGAGGAGGCTACACCTTC.

The genes are TRBV3-1 (or the pseudogene TRBV3-2) and TRBJ2-2; 15 bases align to TRBD2. CDR3 length: 17 residues. V gave up 1 base and J gave up 7 bases; unmatched junction bases: 4. Germline V gene lookup returns CDR1 LGHDT and CDR2 YNNKEL (reference sequence). CDR3 DNA: TGTGCCAGCAGCCAAGGGACTAGCGGGGGGGCGATCGGGGAGCTGTTTTTT. Translation: CASSQGTSGGAIGELFF.

The rearrangement uses TRBV3-1 (or the pseudogene TRBV3-2) and TRBJ2-3; possibly TRBD1 or TRBD2 for D (5 bases each). The V gene lost 2 bases and the J gene lost 2 bases, with 8 bases spanning the gap. The length of the CDR3 is 14 residues. Germline values: CDR1 LGHDT, CDR2 YNNKEL (reference sequence). In DNA, the CDR3 is TGTGCCAGCAGCCAAATCGGGACCACAGATACGCAGTATTTT. Translated, it gives CASSQIGTTDTQYF.

The rearrangement links TRBV5-1 to TRBJ2-7; 7 nucleotides line up with TRBD1. Losses at the gene ends were 4 bases for V and 5 bases for J; bases not matched to a gene: 18. CDR1 SGHRS and CDR2 YFSETQ come from the germline V gene. The CDR3 is made up of 17 amino acids. The CDR3 spells CASSPRKSITGVNEQYF. CDR3 bases: TGCGCCAGCAGCCCCCGGAAGTCCATCACAGGGGTTAACGAGCAGTACTTC.

The chain has TRBV4-1 and TRBJ2-7, with TRBD1 as a possible D gene (6 bases). CDR1 and CDR2 (germline): MGHRA, YSYEKL. The CDR3 consists of 13 residues. The V end was cut by 1 base, the J end by 5 bases, with 9 bases between. The CDR3 DNA is TGCGCCAGCAGCCAAGTGAGGGGGAACGAGCAGTACTTC. It translates to CASSQVRGNEQYF.

The J gene is TRBJ2-7, the V gene TRBV27; 7 nucleotides align to TRBD1. Per germline, CDR1 MNHEY and CDR2 SMNVEV (reference sequence). The CDR3 length is 14 residues. With 3 bases clipped from V and 3 bases from J, the junction kept 5 bases outside the gene matches. For the CDR3, the DNA is TGTGCCAGCAGTTTGCAGACAGGGAACTACGAGCAGTACTTC. It is translated as CASSLQTGNYEQYF.

This chain uses TRBV19 with TRBJ2-2, with 10 positions matching TRBD2. J was trimmed by 2 bases and V by 3 bases; bases with no gene match: 3. This CDR3 is 16 amino acids long. The germline CDR1 and CDR2 sequences are LNHDA and SQIVND (reference sequence). The CDR3 DNA follows: TGTGCCAGTAGTATTCCTAGCGGGGGTAACACCGGGGAGCTGTTTTTT. Its translation: CASSIPSGGNTGELFF.

The V gene is TRBV5-4, the J gene TRBJ1-6, with a possible D match to TRBD1 (6 bases). The length of the CDR3 is 14 residues. CDR1 is SGHNT, CDR2 YYREEE, per germline (reference sequence). V lost 0 bases, J lost 10 bases, and 11 bases lay in between. Written as DNA, the CDR3 is TGTGCCAGCAGCTTGGGGACAGACGTGTCACCCCTCCACTTT. Amino acid sequence: CASSLGTDVSPLHF. Together with reference TRBV5-4 and TRBJ1-6, the CDR3 gives the full variable domain: ETGVTQSPTHLIKTRGQQVTLRCSSQSGHNTVSWYQQALGQGPQFIFQYYREEENGRGNFPPRFSGLQFPNYSSELNVNALELDDSALYLCASSLGTDVSPLHFGNGTRLTVT.

This chain uses TRBV25-1 with TRBJ1-2; possible D gene TRBD1, 6 bases. CDR1 is MGHDK, CDR2 SYGVNS, per germline. The CDR3 has 13 amino acids. V shed 4 bases and J shed 7 bases, with 13 bases lying between them. The CDR3 protein is CASSASTGFGYTF. DNA for the CDR3: TGTGCCAGCAGTGCCTCGACAGGTTTTGGCTACACCTTC.

J is TRBJ2-5 and V is TRBV27; 15 nucleotides align to TRBD2. Losses at the gene ends were 5 bases for V and 1 base for J; bases not matched to a gene: 8. The germline V gene has CDR1 MNHEY and CDR2 SMNVEV (reference sequence). This CDR3 is 18 amino acids long. As DNA, the CDR3 is TGTGCCAGCAGTCCCGGGACTAGCGGGGGGCCATCCCAAGAGACCCAGTACTTC. It yields the protein CASSPGTSGGPSQETQYF.